These 5 T cell receptor beta chains were all obtained from the same sample, sequenced in a study of cytomegalovirus exposure and HLA in healthy donors. Primers: 60 Vbeta forward and 13 Jbeta reverse. Clones were read by immunoSEQ multiplex PCR, and TCRdb kept only the in-frame ones, dropping some. The profile covers more than 200,000 clones, with roughly 80% appearing a single time and 1.2% to 1.5% taken by the ten largest. The sample consisted of PBMCs. Receptors were obtained from a girl aged 5 to 17 in good health and CMV-seronegative.

This chain links TRBV5-4 with TRBJ2-7, with D maybe TRBD1 (6 bases). CDR1 and CDR2 from the germline V gene are SGHNT and YYREEE (reference sequence). V was shortened by 4 bases and J by 4 bases, with 18 bases between the two germline ends. This CDR3 spans 15 amino acids. The CDR3 loop is CASSQNRDPRYEQYF. In DNA, the CDR3 is TGTGCCAGCAGCCAGAACAGGGACCCTCGGTACGAGCAGTACTTC.

The sample holds one count of this clone. The chain joins TRBV6-5 to TRBJ1-2, with D perhaps matching TRBD1 (5 bases). There are 13 residues in the CDR3. From germline, CDR1 is MNHEY and CDR2 SVGAGI. Deletions cut 6 bases from V and 7 bases from J, with 15 bases between. The CDR3 sequence: CASSSTQGFGYTF. CDR3 sequence (DNA): TGTGCCAGCAGCTCTACTCAGGGATTTGGCTACACCTTC.

This chain links TRBV7-9 with TRBJ2-2; 11 bases line up with TRBD2. Germline CDR1 reads SEHNR; CDR2 reads FQNEAQ (reference sequence). With 5 bases clipped from V and 0 bases from J, the junction kept 5 bases outside the gene matches. The CDR3 is 17 amino acids. CDR3 sequence reads: CASSPGLAGTNTGELFF. In DNA form, the CDR3 reads TGTGCCAGCAGCCCCGGACTAGCGGGCACGAACACCGGGGAGCTGTTTTTT.

This sequence joins TRBV14 and TRBJ2-5; D unresolved. V was cut by 2 bases and J by 5 bases, with 15 bases left in between. This CDR3 contains 15 residues. CDR1 SGHDN and CDR2 FVKESK come from the germline V gene. For the CDR3, the DNA is TGTGCCAGCAGCCAACCTCGGGTAGGCGGTGAGACCCAGTACTTC. Amino acids: CASSQPRVGGETQYF.

This clone appeared a few times. The chain has TRBV7-3 and TRBJ2-3, with D unresolved. Germline V gives CDR1 SGHTA, CDR2 FQGTGA. The CDR3 runs to 13 residues. V lost 5 bases, J lost 4 bases, and 10 bases lay in between. The CDR3: CASSTTRADTQYF. The CDR3 nucleotides read TGTGCCAGCAGCACTACACGCGCAGATACGCAGTATTTT.